The clone carrying this T cell receptor (beta chain) appeared a few times. Its specificity is not known. The table came from immunoSEQ multiplex PCR; TCRdb's copy has only in-frame clones and leaves some out. The data show under 200,000 clones, approximately 91% seen once. This specimen comes from a study of T cell responses to AZD1222 COVID-19 vaccine. Study observations and caveats: Donor demographics were predominantly white British with a female majority; clonal diversity may be underestimated. Breadth and depth of Spike-specific TCRs rose after two AZD1222 doses. At baseline, just five or six AZD1222 recipients tested seropositive. Spike-spanning, vaccine-associated CD4 TCRs were dominant at 160-218 and 743-854.

This CDR3 is 13 amino acids long. V was clipped by 8 bases and J by 3 bases, with 11 bases between them. Germline V lookup: CDR1 MNHEY, CDR2 SVGAGI. V is TRBV6-5 and J is TRBJ1-3, with TRBD1 as a possible D gene (5 bases). The clonotype originates from an adult in good health. Sequenced here: peripheral blood, sampled on day 0 of AZD1222 vaccination. This CDR3 is CASSTGGGNTIYF. As DNA, the CDR3 is TGTGCCAGCTCCACAGGCGGTGGAAACACCATATATTTT.